The 10 T cell receptor beta chains below come from one sample, sequenced in a study of T cell changes during pregnancy in multiple sclerosis. TCRdb's table, derived via immunoSEQ multiplex PCR, lists solely in-frame clones and lacks some. The table lists about 20,000 clones, roughly nine tenths of them singletons. The sequencing used CD8+ T cells from peripheral blood mononuclear cells, collected in the second trimester of pregnancy. The receptors come from a female donor in good health, enrolled as a control in a pregnancy study.

This CDR3 is CATSRDRDSNYGYTF. In DNA form, the CDR3 reads TGTGCCACCAGCAGAGATCGGGACTCTAACTATGGCTACACCTTC. The chain recombines TRBV15 with TRBJ1-2; weak D call: TRBD1 (5 bases). With 0 bases removed from V and 0 bases from J, the gap between germline ends came to 8 bases. The CDR3 sequence is 15 residues long. From germline, CDR1 is LNHNV and CDR2 YYDKDF (reference sequence).

This clone was counted once. The V call is TRBV4-1, the J call TRBJ2-5; 12 bases are a match to TRBD1. J gave up 1 base and V 1 base, and 1 base lay outside the gene matches. The CDR3 contains 16 residues. Looked up from germline, CDR1 is MGHRA and CDR2 is YSYEKL. The CDR3 loop reads CASSQGDRGLQETQYF. CDR3 nucleotides: TGCGCCAGCAGCCAAGGGGACAGGGGGCTCCAAGAGACCCAGTACTTC.

The J gene is TRBJ1-1, the V gene TRBV4-1; 8 positions agree with TRBD1. The CDR3 is 13 residues long. V shed 5 bases and J 5 bases; nucleotides not matched to a gene: 4. Germline-derived CDR1 and CDR2 are MGHRA and YSYEKL. In DNA, the CDR3 is TGCGCCAGCAGCGGGACAGGTGTTACTGAAGCTTTCTTT. It translates to CASSGTGVTEAFF.

The chain links TRBV19 to TRBJ1-2; 9 bases match TRBD1. Unmatched junction bases numbered 14, after V lost 5 bases and J lost 4 bases. From germline, CDR1 is LNHDA and CDR2 SQIVND (reference sequence). CDR3 length equals 17 residues. The CDR3 protein is CASSPHPQGQGFYGYTF. In DNA form, the CDR3 reads TGTGCCAGTAGTCCTCACCCCCAGGGACAGGGCTTCTATGGCTACACCTTC. Filled out from reference TRBV19 and TRBJ1-2, the complete variable domain reads DGGITQSPKYLFRKEGQNVTLSCEQNLNHDAMYWYRQDPGQGLRLIYYSQIVNDFQKGDIAEGYSVSREKKESFPLTVTSAQKNPTAFYLCASSPHPQGQGFYGYTFGSGTRLTVV.

The gene calls are TRBV6-1 and TRBJ2-7, with TRBD2 as a possible D gene (5 bases). Trimming removed 1 base from V and 5 bases from J, with 9 bases in between. Germline V gene data show CDR1 as MNHNS and CDR2 as SASEGT. This CDR3 is 13 amino acids long. The CDR3: CASSEGERDEQYF. DNA for the CDR3: TGTGCCAGCAGTGAAGGGGAGAGGGACGAGCAGTACTTC.

CDR3 in DNA: TGTGCCAGCAGCGGGGGGGCCTCCTACGAGCAGTACTTC. Amino acids: CASSGGASYEQYF. The chain recombines TRBV5-4 with TRBJ2-7, with TRBD2 as a possible D gene (7 bases). The V end was cut by 4 bases, the J end by 0 bases, with 8 bases between. The CDR3 totals 13 residues. Germline CDR1 and CDR2: SGHNT and YYREEE (reference sequence). The variable domain in full, with the rest retrieved from reference TRBV5-4 and TRBJ2-7, is ETGVTQSPTHLIKTRGQQVTLRCSSQSGHNTVSWYQQALGQGPQFIFQYYREEENGRGNFPPRFSGLQFPNYSSELNVNALELDDSALYLCASSGGASYEQYFGPGTRLTVT.

The chain is built from TRBV29-1 and TRBJ2-7; no clear D gene. CDR1 is SQVTM, CDR2 ANQGSEA, per germline. The CDR3 runs to 14 residues. Trimming stripped 0 bases from V and 5 bases from J, with 14 bases between. The CDR3 bases are TGCAGCGTTGAAGATGACCCCCGCCGGGACGAGCAGTACTTC. Its translation: CSVEDDPRRDEQYF.

The chain joins TRBV5-6 to TRBJ2-7, with 10 bases aligning to TRBD2. Germline V gene lookup returns CDR1 SGHDT and CDR2 YYEEEE. After removal of 2 bases from V and 4 bases from J, the junction contained 3 bases not matched to a gene. This CDR3 comprises 14 residues. This CDR3 reads CASSLWTSGYEQYF. The CDR3 DNA reads as TGTGCCAGCAGCTTATGGACTAGCGGATACGAGCAGTACTTC.

The J gene is TRBJ2-1, the V gene TRBV27; the match to TRBD2 covers 10 bases. CDR1 is MNHEY, CDR2 SMNVEV, per germline (reference sequence). This CDR3 has 16 amino acids. J gave up 8 bases and V 4 bases, and 11 bases lay outside the gene matches. The CDR3 region has the DNA TGTGCCAGCAGTTCTCCTCTAGCGGGAGTAACTCATGAGCAGTTCTTC. This translates into CASSSPLAGVTHEQFF.

This chain joins TRBV7-2 and TRBJ2-2, with 7 bases that match TRBD1. Losses at the gene ends were 4 bases for V and 5 bases for J; bases not matched to a gene: 4. Per the germline V gene, CDR1 is SGHTA and CDR2 is FQGNSA. The CDR3 is 14 residues long. CDR3 nucleotide sequence: TGTGCCAGCAGCTGGACAGGAAGTACCGGGGAGCTGTTTTTT. It codes for CASSWTGSTGELFF.